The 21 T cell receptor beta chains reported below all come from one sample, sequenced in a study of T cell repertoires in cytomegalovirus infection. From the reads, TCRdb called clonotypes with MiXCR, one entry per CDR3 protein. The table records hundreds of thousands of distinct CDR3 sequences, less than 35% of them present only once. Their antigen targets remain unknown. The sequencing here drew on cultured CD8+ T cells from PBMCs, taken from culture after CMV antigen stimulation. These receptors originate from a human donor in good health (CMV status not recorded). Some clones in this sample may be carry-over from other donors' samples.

DNA for the CDR3: TGTGCCAGCAGCTCGGGCTTAGTTAGGGGACAGCCCCAGCATTTT. Protein: CASSSGLVRGQPQHF. The chain joins TRBV7-9 to TRBJ1-5; maybe TRBD1 (5 bases). V lost 4 bases, J lost 7 bases, and 17 bases lay in between. The germline CDR1 and CDR2 sequences are SEHNR and FQNEAQ (reference sequence). CDR3 size: 15 residues.

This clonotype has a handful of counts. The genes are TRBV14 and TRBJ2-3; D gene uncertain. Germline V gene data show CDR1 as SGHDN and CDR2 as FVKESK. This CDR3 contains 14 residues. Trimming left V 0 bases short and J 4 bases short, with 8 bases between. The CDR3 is CASSQDVNSDTQYF. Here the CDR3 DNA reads TGTGCCAGCAGCCAAGACGTAAATTCAGATACGCAGTATTTT.

CDR3 DNA: TGTGCCAGCAGTTTAGACAGGGGGTGGGATGAGCAGTTCTTC. It codes for CASSLDRGWDEQFF. V gene TRBV28 combines with J gene TRBJ2-1; 9 nucleotides agree with TRBD1. With 2 bases clipped from V and 8 bases from J, the junction kept 4 bases outside the gene matches. Per the germline V gene, CDR1 is MDHEN and CDR2 is SYDVKM. There are 14 residues in the CDR3.

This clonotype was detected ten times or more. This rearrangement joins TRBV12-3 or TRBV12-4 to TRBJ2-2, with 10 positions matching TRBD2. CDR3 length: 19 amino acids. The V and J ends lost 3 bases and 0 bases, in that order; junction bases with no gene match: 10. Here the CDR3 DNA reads TGTGCCAGCAGTTTCTTGGTAGCGGGGGGCCTATCGAACACCGGGGAGCTGTTTTTT. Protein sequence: CASSFLVAGGLSNTGELFF.

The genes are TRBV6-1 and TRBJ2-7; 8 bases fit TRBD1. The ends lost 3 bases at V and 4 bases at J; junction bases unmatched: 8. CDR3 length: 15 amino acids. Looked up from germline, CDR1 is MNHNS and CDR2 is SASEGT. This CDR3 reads CASSDGGQAPYEQYV. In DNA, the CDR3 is TGTGCCAGCAGTGATGGGGGACAGGCTCCTTACGAGCAGTACGTC.

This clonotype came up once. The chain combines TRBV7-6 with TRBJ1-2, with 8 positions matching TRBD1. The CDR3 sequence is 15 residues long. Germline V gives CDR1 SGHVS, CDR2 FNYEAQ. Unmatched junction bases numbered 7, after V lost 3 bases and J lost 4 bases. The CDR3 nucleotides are TGTGCCAGCAGCTTGTCAGGGGGCCGTCCCTATGGCTACACCTTC. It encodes CASSLSGGRPYGYTF.

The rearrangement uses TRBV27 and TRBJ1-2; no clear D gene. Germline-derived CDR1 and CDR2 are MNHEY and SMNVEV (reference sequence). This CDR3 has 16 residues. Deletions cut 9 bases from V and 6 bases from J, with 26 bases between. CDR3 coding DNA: TGTGCCAGTAGCCCCGCTGAAGACGGCCTGGCGGATGGCTACACCTTC. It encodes CASSPAEDGLADGYTF.

CDR3 sequence: CSVEVSDRGFEQYF. The CDR3 DNA reads TGCAGCGTTGAAGTTTCGGACAGGGGGTTTGAGCAGTACTTC. The chain joins TRBV29-1 to TRBJ2-7; TRBD1 agrees at 10 bases. CDR3 length: 14 residues. CDR1 and CDR2 from the germline V gene are SQVTM and ANQGSEA. The V gene end was trimmed by 1 base and the J gene end by 7 bases; junction bases not matched to a gene: 7.

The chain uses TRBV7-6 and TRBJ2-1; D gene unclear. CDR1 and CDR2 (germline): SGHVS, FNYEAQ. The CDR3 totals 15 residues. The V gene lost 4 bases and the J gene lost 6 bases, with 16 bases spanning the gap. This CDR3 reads CASSSFPSIGNEQFF. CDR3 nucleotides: TGTGCCAGCAGCTCCTTTCCCTCCATTGGCAATGAGCAGTTCTTC.

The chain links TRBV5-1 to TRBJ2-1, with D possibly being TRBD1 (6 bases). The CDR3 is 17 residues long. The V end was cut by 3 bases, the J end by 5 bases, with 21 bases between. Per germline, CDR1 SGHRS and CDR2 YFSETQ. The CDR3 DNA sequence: TGCGCCAGCAGCTCGCTACTCCAAGGGGACACTCACAATGAGCAGTTCTTC. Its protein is CASSSLLQGDTHNEQFF.

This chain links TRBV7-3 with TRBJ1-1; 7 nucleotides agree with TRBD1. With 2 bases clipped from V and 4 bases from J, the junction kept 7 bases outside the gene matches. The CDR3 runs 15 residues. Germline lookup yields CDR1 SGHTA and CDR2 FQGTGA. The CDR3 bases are TGTGCCAGCAGCTTAGGGGCAGGGGGAACCACTGAAGCTTTCTTT. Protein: CASSLGAGGTTEAFF. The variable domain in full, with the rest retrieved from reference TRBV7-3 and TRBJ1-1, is GAGVSQTPSNKVTEKGKYVELRCDPISGHTALYWYRQSLGQGPEFLIYFQGTGAADDSGLPNDRFFAVRPEGSVSTLKIQRTERGDSAVYLCASSLGAGGTTEAFFGQGTRLTVV.

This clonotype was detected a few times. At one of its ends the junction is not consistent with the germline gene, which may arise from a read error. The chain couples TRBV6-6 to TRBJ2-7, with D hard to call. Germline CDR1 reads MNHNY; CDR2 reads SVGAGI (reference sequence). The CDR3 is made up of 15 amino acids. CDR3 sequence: CASSYSIAPAGGRSF. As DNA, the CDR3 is TGTGCCAGCAGTTACTCGATCGCGCCCGCAGGTGGGCGATCGTTC.

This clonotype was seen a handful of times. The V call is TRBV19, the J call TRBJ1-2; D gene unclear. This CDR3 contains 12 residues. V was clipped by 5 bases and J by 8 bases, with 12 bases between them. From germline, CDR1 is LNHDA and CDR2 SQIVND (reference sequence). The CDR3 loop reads CASSDHSYGYTF. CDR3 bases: TGTGCCAGTAGTGACCATTCCTACGGCTACACCTTC.

This chain's CDR3 is CASSGGYTDTQYF. CDR3 DNA: TGTGCCAGCAGCGGGGGATACACAGATACGCAGTATTTT. V gene TRBV9 combines with J gene TRBJ2-3; D gene unclear. Germline V gene data show CDR1 as SGDLS and CDR2 as YYNGEE. The V end lost 3 bases, the J end lost 2 bases, and 7 bases lay between the germline ends. This CDR3 has 13 residues.

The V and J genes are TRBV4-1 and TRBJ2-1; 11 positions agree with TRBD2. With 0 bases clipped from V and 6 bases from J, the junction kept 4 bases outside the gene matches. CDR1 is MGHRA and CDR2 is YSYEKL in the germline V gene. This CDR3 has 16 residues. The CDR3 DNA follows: TGCGCCAGCAGCCAAGATTGGCTAGCGGGGGGCAATGAGCAGTTCTTC. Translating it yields CASSQDWLAGGNEQFF.

The CDR3 reads CASSPSGGPFSLEAFF. As DNA, the CDR3 is TGTGCCAGCAGCCCAAGTGGAGGTCCCTTTAGTTTAGAAGCTTTCTTT. The chain recombines TRBV2 with TRBJ1-1; unclear D gene. The germline V gene has CDR1 SNHLY and CDR2 FYNNEI. V lost 6 bases and J lost 8, with 25 bases in between. This CDR3 spans 16 amino acids.

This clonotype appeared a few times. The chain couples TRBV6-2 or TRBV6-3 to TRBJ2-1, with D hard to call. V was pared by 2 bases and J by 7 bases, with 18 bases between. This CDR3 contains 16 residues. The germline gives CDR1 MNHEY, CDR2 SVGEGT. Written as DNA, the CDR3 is TGTGCCAGCAGTTACAACGACCTCCGGATGATGAATGAGCAGTTCTTC. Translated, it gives CASSYNDLRMMNEQFF.

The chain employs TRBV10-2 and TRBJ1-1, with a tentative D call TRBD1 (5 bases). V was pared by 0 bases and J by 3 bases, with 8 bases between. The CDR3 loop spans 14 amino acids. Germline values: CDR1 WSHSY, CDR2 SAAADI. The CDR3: CASSESLGDTEAFF. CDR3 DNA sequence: TGCGCCAGCAGTGAGTCTTTGGGGGACACTGAAGCTTTCTTT.

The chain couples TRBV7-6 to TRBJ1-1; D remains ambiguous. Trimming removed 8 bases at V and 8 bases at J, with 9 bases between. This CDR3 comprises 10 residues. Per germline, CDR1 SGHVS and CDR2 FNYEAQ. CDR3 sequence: CASGRIEAFF. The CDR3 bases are TGTGCCAGCGGCCGCATCGAAGCTTTCTTT. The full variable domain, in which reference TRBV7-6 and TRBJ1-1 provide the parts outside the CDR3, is GAGVSQSPRYKVTKRGQDVALRCDPISGHVSLYWYRQALGQGPEFLTYFNYEAQQDKSGLPNDRFSAERPEGSISTLTIQRTEQRDSAMYRCASGRIEAFFGQGTRLTVV.

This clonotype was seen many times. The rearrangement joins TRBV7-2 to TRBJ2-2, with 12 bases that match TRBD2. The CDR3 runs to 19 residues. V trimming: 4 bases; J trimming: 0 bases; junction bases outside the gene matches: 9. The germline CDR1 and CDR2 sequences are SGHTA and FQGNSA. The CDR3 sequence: CASSSPKLAGGSNTGELFF. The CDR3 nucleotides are TGTGCCAGCAGCTCGCCCAAACTAGCGGGGGGCTCGAACACCGGGGAGCTGTTTTTT.

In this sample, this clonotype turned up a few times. CDR3 amino acids: CASSLAVREWRTDTQYF. DNA for the CDR3: TGTGCCAGCAGCTTAGCGGTGAGGGAATGGCGCACAGATACGCAGTATTTT. J is TRBJ2-3 and V is TRBV7-8; possible D gene TRBD2, 5 bases. The V gene lost 0 bases and the J gene lost 1 base, with 14 bases spanning the gap. Germline V gives CDR1 SGHVS, CDR2 FQNEAQ. This CDR3 is 17 amino acids long.